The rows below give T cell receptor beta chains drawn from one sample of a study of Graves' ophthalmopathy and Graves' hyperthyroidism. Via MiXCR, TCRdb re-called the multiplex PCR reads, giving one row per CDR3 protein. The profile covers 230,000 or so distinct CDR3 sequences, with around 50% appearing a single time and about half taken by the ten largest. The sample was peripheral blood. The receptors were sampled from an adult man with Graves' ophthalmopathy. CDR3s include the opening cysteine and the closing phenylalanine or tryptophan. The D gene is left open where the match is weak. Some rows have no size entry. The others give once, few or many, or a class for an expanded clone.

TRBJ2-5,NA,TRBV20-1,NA,CSARDRGTSQETQYF,TGCAGTGCTAGAGATCGCGGGACTTCTCAAGAGACCCAGTACTTC
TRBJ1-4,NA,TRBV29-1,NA,CSVRRAEEKLFF,TGCAGCGTCCGACGGGCTGAGGAAAAACTGTTTTTT
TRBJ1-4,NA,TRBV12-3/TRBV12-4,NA,CASSYSTQLNEKLFF,TGTGCCAGCAGTTACTCGACACAGCTTAATGAAAAACTGTTTTTT
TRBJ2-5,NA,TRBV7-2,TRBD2,CASSSNPAGGGETQYF,TGTGCCAGCAGCTCCAATCCAGCGGGGGGCGGGGAGACCCAGTACTTC
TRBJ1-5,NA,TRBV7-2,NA,CASRSPPGREVNQPQHF,TGTGCCAGCAGGTCACCGCCAGGGAGGGAAGTAAATCAGCCCCAGCATTTT
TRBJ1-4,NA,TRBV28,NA,CASSSPGVGGGELFF,TGTGCCAGCAGTTCGCCCGGGGTCGGGGGTGGGGAACTGTTTTTT
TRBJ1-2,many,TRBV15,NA,CATSKRGRNYGYTF,TGTGCCACCAGCAAGAGAGGGCGAAACTATGGCTACACCTTC
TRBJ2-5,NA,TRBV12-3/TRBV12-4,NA,CASSSAFWGPVYNRQETQYF,TGTGCCAGCAGTTCCGCGTTTTGGGGTCCCGTGTACAATCGGCAAGAGACCCAGTACTTC
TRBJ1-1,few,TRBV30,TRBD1,CAWTSGGARSVAFF,TGTGCCTGGACCTCAGGGGGCGCGAGATCTGTAGCTTTCTTT
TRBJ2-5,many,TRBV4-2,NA,CASSQGGGTQYF,TGTGCCAGCAGCCAGGGAGGTGGGACCCAGTACTTC
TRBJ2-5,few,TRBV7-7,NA,CASSPDQETQYF,TGTGCTAGCAGCCCGGACCAAGAGACCCAGTACTTC
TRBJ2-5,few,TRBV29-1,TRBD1,CSVEGDSQYF,TGCAGCGTTGAAGGGGACAGTCAGTACTTC
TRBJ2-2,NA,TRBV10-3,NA,CAISDLGTDGELFF,TGTGCCATCAGTGATCTGGGGACGGACGGGGAGCTGTTTTTT
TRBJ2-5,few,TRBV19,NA,CASSEAAQETQYF,TGTGCCAGCTCAGAGGCAGCCCAAGAGACCCAGTACTTC
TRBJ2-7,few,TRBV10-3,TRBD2,CASTPGLAGVEQYF,TGTGCCTCGACTCCGGGACTAGCGGGAGTCGAGCAGTACTTC
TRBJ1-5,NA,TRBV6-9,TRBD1,CASSEKDRDYQPQHF,TGTGCCAGCAGTGAAAAGGACAGGGACTATCAGCCCCAGCATTTT
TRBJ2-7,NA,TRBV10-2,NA,CASSQRPNRQYEQYF,TGTGCCAGCAGCCAACGACCAAATAGACAGTACGAGCAGTACTTC
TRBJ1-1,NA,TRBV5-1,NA,CASSPANGGNTEAFF,TGCGCCAGCAGCCCCGCGAACGGGGGGAACACTGAAGCTTTCTTT
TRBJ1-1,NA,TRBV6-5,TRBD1,CATSFRQGNTEAFF,TGTGCCACCAGTTTTCGACAGGGGAACACTGAAGCTTTCTTT
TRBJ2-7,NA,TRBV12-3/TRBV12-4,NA,CASSLGTSVYEQYF,TGTGCCAGCAGTTTGGGGACTTCTGTTTACGAGCAGTACTTC
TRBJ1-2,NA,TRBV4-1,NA,CASSQPLEGANYGYTF,TGCGCCAGCAGCCAACCATTGGAGGGCGCGAACTATGGCTACACCTTC
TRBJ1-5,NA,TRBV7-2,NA,CASSQDFGQPQHF,TGTGCCAGCAGCCAAGATTTTGGGCAGCCCCAGCATTTT
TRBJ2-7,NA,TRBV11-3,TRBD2,CASSSYGTSGRHSYEQYF,TGTGCCAGCAGCTCATACGGGACTAGCGGGAGGCACTCCTACGAGCAGTACTTC
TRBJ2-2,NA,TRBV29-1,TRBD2,CSVERLAGTGELFF,TGCAGCGTTGAACGTCTAGCGGGCACCGGGGAGCTGTTTTTT
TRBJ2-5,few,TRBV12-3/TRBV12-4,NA,CASSQGLSQGQETQYF,TGTGCCAGCAGCCAAGGACTTAGCCAGGGACAAGAGACCCAGTACTTC
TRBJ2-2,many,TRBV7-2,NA,CASSRYIGELFF,TGTGCCAGCAGCCGCTACATCGGGGAGCTGTTTTTT
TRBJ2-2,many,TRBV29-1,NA,CSVEWDVTGELFF,TGCAGCGTTGAATGGGACGTCACCGGGGAGCTGTTTTTT
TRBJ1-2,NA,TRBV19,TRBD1,CASSMQGARGYTF,TGTGCCAGTAGTATGCAGGGGGCTCGTGGCTACACCTTC
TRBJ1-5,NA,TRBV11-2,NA,CASSLEAGFNQPQHF,TGTGCCAGCAGCTTAGAGGCGGGCTTCAATCAGCCCCAGCATTTT
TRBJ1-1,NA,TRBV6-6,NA,CASIGRVNTEAFF,TGTGCCAGCATAGGCAGGGTGAACACTGAAGCTTTCTTT
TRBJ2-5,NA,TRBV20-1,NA,CSARSGGLDQETQYF,TGCAGTGCCCGGTCGGGGGGCCTTGACCAAGAGACCCAGTACTTC
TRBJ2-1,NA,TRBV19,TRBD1,CASTPAGTGSYNEQFF,TGTGCCAGTACCCCGGCGGGGACAGGGTCGTACAATGAGCAGTTCTTC
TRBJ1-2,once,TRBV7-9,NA,CASSSQGWDYGYTF,TGTGCCAGCAGCTCACAGGGTTGGGACTATGGCTACACCTTC
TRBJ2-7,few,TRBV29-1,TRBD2,CSVAGLAGAEEQYF,TGCAGCGTGGCCGGACTAGCGGGAGCTGAAGAGCAGTACTTC
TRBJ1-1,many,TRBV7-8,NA,CASSLVSGQGEAFF,TGTGCCAGCAGCTTAGTGAGCGGGCAGGGTGAAGCTTTCTTT
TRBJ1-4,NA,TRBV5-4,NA,CASSQDGPTTMLFF,TGTGCCAGCAGCCAAGATGGCCCTACAACCATGCTGTTTTTT
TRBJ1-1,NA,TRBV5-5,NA,CASRQTGSEAFF,TGTGCCAGCAGACAAACCGGGTCTGAAGCTTTCTTT
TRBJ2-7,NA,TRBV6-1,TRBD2,CASSARTSGIDEQYF,TGTGCCAGCAGTGCCCGGACTAGCGGGATAGACGAGCAGTACTTC
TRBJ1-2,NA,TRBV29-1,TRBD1,CSGGTGEGYTF,TGCAGCGGGGGGACAGGGGAAGGCTACACCTTC
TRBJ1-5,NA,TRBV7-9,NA,CASSLQHNQPQHF,TGTGCCAGCAGCTTGCAACACAATCAGCCCCAGCATTTT
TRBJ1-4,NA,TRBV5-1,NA,CASKEGPTNEKLFF,TGCGCCAGCAAGGAGGGACCAACTAATGAAAAACTGTTTTTT
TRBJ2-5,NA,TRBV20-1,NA,CSALPAGHQETQYF,TGCAGTGCCCTCCCGGCAGGACACCAAGAGACCCAGTACTTC
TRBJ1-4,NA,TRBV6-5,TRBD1,CASRLSTGDEKLFF,TGTGCCAGCAGGCTCTCGACAGGGGATGAAAAACTGTTTTTT
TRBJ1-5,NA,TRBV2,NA,CASSLTGAVDQPQHF,TGTGCCAGCAGCCTCACCGGGGCGGTAGATCAGCCCCAGCATTTT
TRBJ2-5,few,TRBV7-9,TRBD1,CASSLLTGGDETQYF,TGTGCCAGCAGCTTACTGACAGGGGGCGATGAGACCCAGTACTTC
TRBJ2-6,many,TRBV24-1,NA,CATSEVGGQPDSGANVLTF,TGTGCCACCAGTGAGGTCGGTGGACAGCCTGACTCTGGGGCCAACGTCCTGACTTTC
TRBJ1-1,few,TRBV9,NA,CASSVSQNTEAFF,TGTGCCAGCAGCGTAAGTCAGAACACTGAAGCTTTCTTT
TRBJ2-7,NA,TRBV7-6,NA,CASSPRDTGPYEQYF,TGTGCCAGCAGCCCCCGGGACACGGGCCCCTACGAGCAGTACTTC
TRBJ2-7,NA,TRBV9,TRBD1,CASSSRTGDYEQYF,TGTGCCAGCAGCTCCCGGACAGGGGACTACGAGCAGTACTTC
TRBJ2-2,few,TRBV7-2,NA,CASSIDGANTGELFF,TGTGCCAGCAGCATTGACGGAGCGAACACCGGGGAGCTGTTTTTT
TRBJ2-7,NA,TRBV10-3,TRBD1,CASSLSVGRDRTYEQYF,TGTGCCAGCAGTTTATCTGTGGGCCGGGACAGAACCTACGAGCAGTACTTC
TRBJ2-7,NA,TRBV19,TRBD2,CASTSGTSDYEQYF,TGTGCCAGTACCTCCGGGACTAGCGACTACGAGCAGTACTTC
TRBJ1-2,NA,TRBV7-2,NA,CASSLGLAGLGDYTF,TGTGCCAGCAGCTTAGGTCTAGCGGGGTTAGGGGACTACACCTTC